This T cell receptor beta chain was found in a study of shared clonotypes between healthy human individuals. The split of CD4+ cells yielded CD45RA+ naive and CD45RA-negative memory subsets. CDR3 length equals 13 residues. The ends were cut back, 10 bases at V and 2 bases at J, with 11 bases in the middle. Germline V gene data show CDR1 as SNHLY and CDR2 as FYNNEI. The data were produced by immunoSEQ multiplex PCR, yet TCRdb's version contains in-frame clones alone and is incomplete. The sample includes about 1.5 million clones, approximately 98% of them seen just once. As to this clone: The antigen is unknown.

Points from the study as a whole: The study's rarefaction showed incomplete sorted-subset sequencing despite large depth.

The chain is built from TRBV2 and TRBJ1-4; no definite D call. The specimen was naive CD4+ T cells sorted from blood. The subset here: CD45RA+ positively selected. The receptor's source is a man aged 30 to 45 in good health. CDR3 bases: TGTGCCACCTCAGAGGGCACTAATGAAAAACTGTTTTTT. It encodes CATSEGTNEKLFF.